The rows below give T cell receptor beta chains drawn from one sample of a study of neurological immune-mediated disorders. A single record per CDR3 protein comes from TCRdb applying MiXCR to the 5' RACE reads. Here the sample spans about 59,000 distinct CDR3 sequences, 24% being singletons. The material sequenced was PBMCs. These receptors all come from a man aged 55 to 70 with HTLV-1-associated myelopathy (HAM/TSP). The CDR3 runs from the conserved cysteine through the conserved F or W. Each record gives: V gene, J gene, D gene, clone size, CDR3 protein, CDR3 DNA. D genes are given only for firm matches. Only part of the rows carry a size: once, few, many, or a class if the clone is expanded.

TRBV20-1	TRBJ1-1	-	many	CSARDSKGGYTEAFF	TGCAGTGCTAGAGATTCTAAGGGGGGGTACACTGAAGCTTTCTTT
TRBV5-1	TRBJ2-5	TRBD2	many	CASNGRLAGLETQYF	TGCGCCAGCAATGGTCGGCTAGCGGGACTAGAGACCCAGTACTTC
TRBV12-3/TRBV12-4	TRBJ2-1	TRBD2	-	CASRTTGTSGVEQFF	TGTGCCAGCAGAACCACCGGGACTAGCGGGGTTGAGCAGTTCTTC
TRBV6-1	TRBJ2-3	-	many	CASKGLPVSTDTQYF	TGTGCCAGCAAGGGACTCCCCGTCTCCACAGATACGCAGTATTTT
TRBV27	TRBJ2-3	-	many	CASWGDTQYF	TGTGCCAGTTGGGGGGATACGCAGTATTTT
TRBV7-8	TRBJ1-5	TRBD1	many	CASSLASQTGFNQPQHF	TGTGCCAGCAGCTTAGCGTCCCAGACAGGGTTCAATCAGCCCCAGCATTTT
TRBV5-1	TRBJ2-4	TRBD1	-	CASSSTGELAKNIQYF	TGCGCCAGCAGCTCAACAGGGGAACTAGCCAAAAACATTCAGTACTTC
TRBV5-1	TRBJ2-1	-	many	CASSSGPGTGDNEQFF	TGCGCCAGCAGCTCCGGCCCCGGGACGGGCGACAATGAGCAGTTCTTC
TRBV15	TRBJ2-4	TRBD2	many	CATSTSGRAEGAKNIQYF	TGTGCCACCAGCACCAGCGGGAGGGCCGAGGGTGCCAAAAACATTCAGTACTTC
TRBV5-5	TRBJ2-7	-	many	CASSLGRGLYEQYF	TGTGCCAGCAGCTTAGGGAGAGGCCTCTACGAGCAGTACTTC
TRBV4-1	TRBJ2-1	-	medium-sized	CASSQNGQRHSEQFF	TGCGCCAGCAGCCAAAATGGACAGCGCCACAGTGAGCAGTTCTTC
TRBV7-2	TRBJ2-3	-	many	CASSHVAGDTQYF	TGTGCCAGCAGCCATGTGGCGGGGGATACGCAGTATTTT
TRBV7-9	TRBJ2-7	TRBD2	many	CASNPLADSEQYF	TGTGCCAGCAACCCACTAGCGGACTCCGAGCAGTACTTC
TRBV20-1	TRBJ2-1	TRBD2	many	CSARGTSIRGEQFF	TGCAGTGCTAGAGGGACTAGCATCCGCGGGGAGCAGTTCTTC
TRBV4-1	TRBJ1-5	-	many	CASSQERSSSLPQHF	TGCGCCAGCAGCCAAGAACGGAGTTCCTCATTGCCCCAGCATTTT
TRBV4-1	TRBJ2-7	-	-	CASSQDRARLNEQYF	TGCGCCAGCAGCCAAGATAGGGCTCGCCTCAATGAGCAGTACTTC
TRBV5-1	TRBJ2-5	-	-	CASSFQGPETQYF	TGCGCCAGCAGCTTTCAGGGTCCGGAGACCCAGTACTTC
TRBV5-1	TRBJ2-7	-	many	CASSLTLAQGYEQYF	TGCGCCAGCAGCTTAACCCTAGCGCAAGGGTACGAGCAGTACTTC
TRBV6-6	TRBJ1-1	-	many	CASSFLGQKGNTEAFF	TGTGCCAGCAGTTTCCTCGGGCAGAAAGGGAACACTGAAGCTTTCTTT
TRBV5-1	TRBJ2-3	TRBD2	many	CASSLEGSGTSDTQYF	TGCGCCAGCAGCTTGGAAGGTAGCGGGACTTCAGATACGCAGTATTTT
TRBV20-1	TRBJ2-5	-	many	CSAPQGGNGETQYF	TGCAGTGCGCCCCAGGGGGGGAATGGGGAGACCCAGTACTTC
TRBV6-5	TRBJ2-7	-	-	CASSYKKQSYEQYF	TGTGCCAGCAGTTACAAGAAGCAGTCCTACGAGCAGTACTTC
TRBV9	TRBJ2-3	TRBD2	many	CASSGRSDTQYF	TGTGCCAGTAGCGGGAGGTCAGATACGCAGTATTTT
TRBV21-1	TRBJ2-7	-	-	CAISSTPLTPRLAGNPRGEQYF	TGTGCCATCAGCAGCACCCCGTTGACCCCGCGGCTAGCGGGAAACCCCCGAGGGGAGCAGTACTTC
TRBV29-1	TRBJ2-6	-	many	CSALPGRDSGANVLTF	TGCAGCGCCCTCCCCGGGAGAGACTCTGGGGCCAACGTCCTGACTTTC
TRBV3-1	TRBJ1-6	-	many	CASSQDFGGVTLHF	TGTGCCAGCAGCCAAGACTTTGGGGGTGTCACCCTCCACTTT
TRBV12-3/TRBV12-4	TRBJ2-7	TRBD2	many	CASSLSSGTWGEQYF	TGTGCCAGCAGTTTGTCTAGCGGGACGTGGGGGGAGCAGTACTTC
TRBV20-1	TRBJ1-2	-	many	CSATGFGYGYTF	TGCAGTGCTACAGGGTTTGGCTATGGCTACACCTTC
TRBV29-1	TRBJ2-1	-	many	CSVDTRDLQFF	TGCAGCGTTGATACGCGGGACCTTCAGTTCTTC
TRBV9	TRBJ2-7	-	-	CASSPYRDSRSNEQYF	TGTGCCAGCAGCCCCTACCGGGACTCTCGTTCGAACGAGCAGTACTTC
TRBV27	TRBJ1-1	TRBD1	-	CASSSRGEGTEAFF	TGTGCCAGCAGTTCCAGGGGGGAGGGGACTGAAGCTTTCTTT
TRBV20-1	TRBJ2-1	TRBD2	many	CSARDGGWRRENLYEQFF	TGCAGTGCTAGAGATGGGGGATGGAGGCGGGAGAATCTGTATGAGCAGTTCTTC
TRBV20-1	TRBJ2-7	TRBD2	many	CSAAPGGPNEQYF	TGCAGTGCCGCGCCGGGAGGGCCCAACGAGCAGTACTTC
TRBV28	TRBJ1-1	-	many	CASSSAGFNTEAFF	TGTGCCAGCAGCTCCGCAGGGTTCAACACTGAAGCTTTCTTT
TRBV5-1	TRBJ1-2	-	many	CASSPRLGDYGYTF	TGCGCCAGCAGCCCCCGCCTCGGTGACTATGGCTACACCTTC
TRBV20-1	TRBJ2-3	TRBD2	many	CSARASSGLGDTQYF	TGCAGTGCTAGAGCTTCTAGCGGGCTAGGGGATACGCAGTATTTT
TRBV28	TRBJ2-4	-	many	CASSLSGDPGNIQYF	TGTGCCAGCAGTTTATCTGGCGATCCCGGAAACATTCAGTACTTC
TRBV20-1	TRBJ1-2	TRBD1	-	CSARRGPTNYGYTF	TGCAGTGCTAGAAGGGGGCCCACTAACTATGGCTACACCTTC
TRBV6-5	TRBJ2-3	TRBD1	many	CASKLTGSFSTDTQYF	TGTGCCAGCAAGCTGACAGGGTCCTTCAGCACAGATACGCAGTATTTT
TRBV5-1	TRBJ2-2	-	many	CASSLRVDPTGELFF	TGCGCCAGCAGCTTGCGGGTCGACCCCACCGGGGAGCTGTTTTTT
TRBV20-1	TRBJ2-7	TRBD2	many	CSARVRRAGERYEQYF	TGCAGTGCTAGGGTTCGCCGAGCGGGAGAAAGGTACGAGCAGTACTTC
TRBV12-3/TRBV12-4	TRBJ2-7	-	-	CASSATRYEQYF	TGTGCCAGCAGCGCGACCAGATACGAGCAGTACTTC
TRBV18	TRBJ2-1	-	many	CASSPGQGFYNEQFF	TGTGCCAGCTCACCGGGACAAGGGTTTTACAATGAGCAGTTCTTC
TRBV28	TRBJ2-1	-	many	CASSRHEQFF	TGTGCCAGCAGTCGACATGAGCAGTTCTTC
TRBV5-1	TRBJ1-1	-	-	CASSPFGGGTEAFF	TGCGCCAGCAGCCCATTTGGGGGGGGCACTGAAGCTTTCTTT
TRBV5-1	TRBJ2-1	-	many	CASSPVARQFDEQFF	TGCGCCAGCAGCCCCGTGGCTAGACAGTTCGATGAGCAGTTCTTC
TRBV20-1	TRBJ2-5	-	many	CSARDPSAETQYF	TGCAGTGCTAGAGATCCTTCGGCTGAGACCCAGTACTTC
TRBV20-1	TRBJ2-7	-	many	CSARDPRSPIGYEQYF	TGCAGTGCTAGAGACCCCCGGAGCCCAATTGGTTACGAGCAGTACTTC
TRBV20-1	TRBJ2-7	TRBD1	many	CSAKDRVVPTSEQYF	TGCAGTGCTAAGGACAGGGTCGTGCCTACGAGTGAGCAGTACTTC
TRBV5-5	TRBJ1-1	-	many	CASSSFTGRNTEAFF	TGTGCCAGCAGCTCGTTTACAGGGAGGAACACTGAAGCTTTCTTT
TRBV12-3/TRBV12-4	TRBJ1-1	-	-	CASGGFRGAFF	TGTGCCAGCGGCGGGTTCCGTGGAGCTTTCTTT
TRBV28	TRBJ2-6	-	-	CASTEVSSGANVLTF	TGTGCCAGCACCGAGGTTAGCTCTGGGGCCAACGTCCTGACTTTC
TRBV7-2	TRBJ2-7	-	many	CASSLTRGNSEQYF	TGTGCCAGCAGCTTAACCCGAGGTAATAGCGAGCAGTACTTC
TRBV15	TRBJ1-4	TRBD1	many	CATSSGGGFSNEKLFF	TGTGCCACCAGCTCGGGAGGGGGCTTTTCTAATGAAAAACTGTTTTTT
TRBV12-3/TRBV12-4	TRBJ2-5	-	many	CASSLSRPRETQYF	TGTGCCAGCAGTTTATCTAGACCACGGGAGACCCAGTACTTC
TRBV20-1	TRBJ2-4	-	many	CSAQTPLRARNIQYF	TGCAGTGCTCAGACCCCCCTCCGGGCCCGAAACATTCAGTACTTC
TRBV5-1	TRBJ1-5	-	few	CASSLGGGEQPQHF	TGCGCCAGCAGCTTGGGCGGGGGAGAACAGCCCCAGCATTTT